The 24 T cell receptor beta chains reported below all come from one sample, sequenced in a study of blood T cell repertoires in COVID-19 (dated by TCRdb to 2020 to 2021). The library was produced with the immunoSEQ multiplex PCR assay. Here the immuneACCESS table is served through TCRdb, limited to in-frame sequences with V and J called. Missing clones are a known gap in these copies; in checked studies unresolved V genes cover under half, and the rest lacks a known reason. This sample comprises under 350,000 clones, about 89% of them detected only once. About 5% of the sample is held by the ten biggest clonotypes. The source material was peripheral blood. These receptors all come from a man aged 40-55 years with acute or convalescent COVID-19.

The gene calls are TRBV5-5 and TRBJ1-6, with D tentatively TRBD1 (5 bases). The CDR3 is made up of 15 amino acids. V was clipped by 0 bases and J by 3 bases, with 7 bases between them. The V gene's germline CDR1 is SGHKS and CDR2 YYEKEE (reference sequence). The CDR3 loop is CASSLVTDYNSPLHF. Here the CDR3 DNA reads TGTGCCAGCAGCTTGGTGACAGACTATAATTCACCCCTCCACTTT.

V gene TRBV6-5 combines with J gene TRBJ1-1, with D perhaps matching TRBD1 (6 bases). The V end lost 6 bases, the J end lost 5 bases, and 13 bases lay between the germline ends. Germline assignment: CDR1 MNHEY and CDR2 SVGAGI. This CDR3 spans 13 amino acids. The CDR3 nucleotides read TGTGCCAGCAGGTACGGGAGGGGGACTGAAGCTTTCTTT. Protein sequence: CASRYGRGTEAFF.

The CDR3: CATRGELGQKGGGELFF. The CDR3 DNA follows: TGTGCCACCAGGGGCGAATTAGGACAGAAGGGCGGCGGGGAGCTGTTTTTT. The chain is built from TRBV24-1 and TRBJ2-2; D is possibly TRBD1 (6 bases). This CDR3 has 17 residues. Trimming took 7 bases from V and 7 from J, leaving 24 bases between them. Germline CDR1 reads KGHDR; CDR2 reads SFDVKD.

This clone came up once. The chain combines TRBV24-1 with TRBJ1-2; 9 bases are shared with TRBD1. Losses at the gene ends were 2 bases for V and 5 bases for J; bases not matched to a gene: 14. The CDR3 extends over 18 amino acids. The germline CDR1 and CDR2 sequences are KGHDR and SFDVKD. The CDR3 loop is CATSDYRGLGTGKYGYTF. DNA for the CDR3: TGTGCCACCAGTGATTACCGGGGCCTTGGGACAGGGAAGTATGGCTACACCTTC.

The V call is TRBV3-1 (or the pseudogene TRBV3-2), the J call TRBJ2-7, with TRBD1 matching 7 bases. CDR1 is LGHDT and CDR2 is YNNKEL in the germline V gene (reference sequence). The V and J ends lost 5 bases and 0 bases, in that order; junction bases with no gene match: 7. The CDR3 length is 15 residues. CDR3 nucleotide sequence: TGTGCCAGCAGCGGGACAGCTTCCAGCTCCTACGAGCAGTACTTC. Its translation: CASSGTASSSYEQYF.

The CDR3 coding sequence is TGTGCCAGCCCCTCCTCTCCGATAGGGGGCGGTGAGCAGTTCTTC. This sequence encodes CASPSSPIGGGEQFF. V and J are TRBV6-5 and TRBJ2-1, with 7 positions matching TRBD1. The CDR3 has 15 amino acids. Germline CDR1 and CDR2: MNHEY and SVGAGI. V shed 8 bases, J shed 9 bases, and the junction held 16 bases outside the gene matches.

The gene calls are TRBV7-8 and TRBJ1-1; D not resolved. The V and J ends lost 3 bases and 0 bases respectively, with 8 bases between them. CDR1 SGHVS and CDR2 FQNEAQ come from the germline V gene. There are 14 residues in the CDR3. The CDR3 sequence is CASSLAELNTEAFF. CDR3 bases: TGTGCCAGCAGCTTGGCGGAATTGAACACTGAAGCTTTCTTT. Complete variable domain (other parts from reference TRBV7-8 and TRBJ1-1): GAGVSQSPRYKVAKRGQDVALRCDPISGHVSLFWYQQALGQGPEFLTYFQNEAQLDKSGLPSDRFFAERPEGSVSTLKIQRTQQEDSAVYLCASSLAELNTEAFFGQGTRLTVV.

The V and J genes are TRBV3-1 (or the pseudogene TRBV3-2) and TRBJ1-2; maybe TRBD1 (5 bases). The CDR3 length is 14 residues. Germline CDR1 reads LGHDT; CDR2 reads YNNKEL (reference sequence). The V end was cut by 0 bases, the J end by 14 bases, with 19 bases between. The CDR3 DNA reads TGTGCCAGCAGCCAAGATCGGGGACTGTTGGCGCTGACCTTC. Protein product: CASSQDRGLLALTF.

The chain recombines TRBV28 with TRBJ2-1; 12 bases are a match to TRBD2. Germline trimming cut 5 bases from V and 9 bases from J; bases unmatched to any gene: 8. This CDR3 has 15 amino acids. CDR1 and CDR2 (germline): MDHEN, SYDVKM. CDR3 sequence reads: CASSPLAGGLVEQFF. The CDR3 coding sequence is TGTGCCAGCAGTCCGCTAGCGGGGGGGCTAGTTGAGCAGTTCTTC.

For the CDR3, the DNA is TGTGCCAGCAGTTTAGCGCCCAACAGGGTCTCCGAAGCTTTCTTT. This codes for CASSLAPNRVSEAFF. The V and J genes are TRBV27 and TRBJ1-1; D possibly corresponds to TRBD1 (6 bases). V lost 2 bases and J 8 bases, leaving 18 bases between the germline ends. The CDR3 is 15 amino acids. Germline V gene sequence: CDR1 MNHEY, CDR2 SMNVEV (reference sequence).

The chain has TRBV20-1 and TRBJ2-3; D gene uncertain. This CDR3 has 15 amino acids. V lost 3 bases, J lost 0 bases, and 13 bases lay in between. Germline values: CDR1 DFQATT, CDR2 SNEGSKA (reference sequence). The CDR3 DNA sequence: TGCAGTGCTAGTGAGCCTATGTCTAGCACAGATACGCAGTATTTT. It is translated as CSASEPMSSTDTQYF.

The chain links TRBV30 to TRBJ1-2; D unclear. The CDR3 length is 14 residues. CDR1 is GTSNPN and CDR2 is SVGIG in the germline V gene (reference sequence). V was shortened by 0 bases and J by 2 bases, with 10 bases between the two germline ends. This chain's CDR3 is CAWSVRRRNYGYTF. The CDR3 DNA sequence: TGTGCCTGGAGTGTACGGAGGCGCAACTATGGCTACACCTTC.

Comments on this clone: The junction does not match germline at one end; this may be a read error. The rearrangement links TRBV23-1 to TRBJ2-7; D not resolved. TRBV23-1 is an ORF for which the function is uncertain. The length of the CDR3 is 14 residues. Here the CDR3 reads CASRVDSTSCEQYF. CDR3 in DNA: TGCGCCAGCAGGGTAGATTCGACTTCCTGCGAGCAGTACTTC.

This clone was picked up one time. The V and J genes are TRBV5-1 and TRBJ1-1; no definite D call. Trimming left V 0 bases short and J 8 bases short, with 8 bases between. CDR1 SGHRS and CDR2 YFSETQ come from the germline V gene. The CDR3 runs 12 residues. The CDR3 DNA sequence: TGCGCCAGCAGCTTGGGGGCCGGCGAAGCTTTCTTT. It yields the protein CASSLGAGEAFF.

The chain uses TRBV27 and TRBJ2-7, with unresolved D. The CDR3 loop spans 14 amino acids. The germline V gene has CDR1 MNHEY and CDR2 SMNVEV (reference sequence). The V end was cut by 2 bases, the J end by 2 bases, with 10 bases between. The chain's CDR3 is CASSLKAATYEQYF. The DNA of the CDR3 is TGTGCCAGCAGTTTAAAGGCAGCGACCTACGAGCAGTACTTC.

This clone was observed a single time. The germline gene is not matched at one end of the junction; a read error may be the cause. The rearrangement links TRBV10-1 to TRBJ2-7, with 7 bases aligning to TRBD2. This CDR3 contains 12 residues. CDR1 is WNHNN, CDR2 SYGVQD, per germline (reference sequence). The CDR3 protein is CASSESGGQKNF. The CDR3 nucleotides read TGCGCCAGCAGTGAGTCGGGAGGGCAGAAGAACTTC.

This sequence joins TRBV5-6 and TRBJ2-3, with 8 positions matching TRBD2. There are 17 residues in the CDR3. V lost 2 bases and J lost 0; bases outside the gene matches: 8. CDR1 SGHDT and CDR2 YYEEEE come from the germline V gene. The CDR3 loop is CASSFLSGAPSTDTQYF. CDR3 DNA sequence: TGTGCCAGCAGCTTCCTTAGCGGGGCTCCTAGCACAGATACGCAGTATTTT.

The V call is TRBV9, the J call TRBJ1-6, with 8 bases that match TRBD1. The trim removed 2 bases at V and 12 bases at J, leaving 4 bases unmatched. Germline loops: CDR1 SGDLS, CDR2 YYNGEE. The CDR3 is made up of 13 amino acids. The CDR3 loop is CASSVTTGEPLHF. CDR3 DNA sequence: TGTGCCAGCAGCGTGACGACAGGGGAACCCCTCCACTTT. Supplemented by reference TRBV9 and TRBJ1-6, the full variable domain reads DSGVTQTPKHLITATGQRVTLRCSPRSGDLSVYWYQQSLDQGLQFLIQYYNGEERAKGNILERFSAQQFPDLHSELNLSSLELGDSALYFCASSVTTGEPLHFGNGTRLTVT.

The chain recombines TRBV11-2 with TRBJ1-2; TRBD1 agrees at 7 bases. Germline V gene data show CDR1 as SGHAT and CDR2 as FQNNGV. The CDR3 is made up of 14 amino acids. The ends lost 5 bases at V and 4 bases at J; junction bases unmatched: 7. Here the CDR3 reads CASSPGQAAYGYTF. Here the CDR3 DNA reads TGTGCCAGCAGCCCCGGACAGGCAGCCTATGGCTACACCTTC.

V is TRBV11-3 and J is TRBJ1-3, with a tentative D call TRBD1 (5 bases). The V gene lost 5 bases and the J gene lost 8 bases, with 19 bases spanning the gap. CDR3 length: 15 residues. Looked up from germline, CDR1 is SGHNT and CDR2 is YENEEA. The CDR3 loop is CASSHWVGATDTIYF. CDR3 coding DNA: TGTGCCAGCAGCCATTGGGTAGGGGCGACCGACACCATATATTTT.

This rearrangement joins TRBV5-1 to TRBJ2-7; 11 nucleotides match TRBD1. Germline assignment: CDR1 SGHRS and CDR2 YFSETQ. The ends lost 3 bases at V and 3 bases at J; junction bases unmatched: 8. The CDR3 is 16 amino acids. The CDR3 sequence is CASSWLPGQGVYEQYF. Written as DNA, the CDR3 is TGCGCCAGCAGCTGGTTACCGGGACAGGGGGTCTACGAGCAGTACTTC.

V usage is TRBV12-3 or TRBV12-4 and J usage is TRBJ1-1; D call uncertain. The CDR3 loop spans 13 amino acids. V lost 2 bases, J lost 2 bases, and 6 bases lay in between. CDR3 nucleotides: TGTGCCAGCAGTTTACAGATTAACACTGAAGCTTTCTTT. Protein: CASSLQINTEAFF.

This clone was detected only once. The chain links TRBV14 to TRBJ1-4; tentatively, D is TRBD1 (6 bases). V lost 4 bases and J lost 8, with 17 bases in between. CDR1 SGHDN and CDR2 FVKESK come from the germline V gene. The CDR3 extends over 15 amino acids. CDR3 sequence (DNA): TGTGCCAGCAGCCCCAGCAGGGGTCGCGTCGAAAAACTGTTTTTT. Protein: CASSPSRGRVEKLFF.

The CDR3 spells CASRPLTGQGYTF. The CDR3, as DNA: TGTGCCAGCAGACCACTTACTGGACAAGGCTACACCTTC. The chain joins TRBV7-8 to TRBJ1-2, with TRBD1 as a possible D gene (5 bases). Trimming shortened V by 6 bases and J by 8 bases, and 16 bases separated the two germline ends. CDR3 length equals 13 residues. CDR1 is SGHVS, CDR2 FQNEAQ, per germline. Full variable domain (missing parts from reference TRBV7-8 and TRBJ1-2): GAGVSQSPRYKVAKRGQDVALRCDPISGHVSLFWYQQALGQGPEFLTYFQNEAQLDKSGLPSDRFFAERPEGSVSTLKIQRTQQEDSAVYLCASRPLTGQGYTFGSGTRLTVV.